This is a list of T cell receptor beta chains from one sample in a study of Ad26.COV2.S vaccination and SARS-CoV-2 variants. This table comes from immunoSEQ multiplex PCR, and its TCRdb copy is limited to in-frame clones, with some not included. The sample consists of some 640,000 clones, roughly 90% of them appearing once. The sample in question was peripheral blood, obtained in a trial of Ad26.COV2.S vaccine versus placebo. Receptors were obtained from a person aged 18 to 59 who received the Ad26.COV2.S COVID-19 vaccine or a placebo. The CDR3 runs from the conserved cysteine through the conserved F or W. Fields, in order: CDR3 length, J gene, V gene, CDR3 protein.

19,TRBJ2-2,TRBV13,CASSLGKGGESSGTGELFF
13,TRBJ1-4,TRBV30,CAWSPVPSEKLFF
18,TRBJ2-6,TRBV9,CASSPRTSPLSGANVLTF
15,TRBJ2-7,TRBV3-1/TRBV3-2,CASSTSGGRSYEQYF
13,TRBJ1-1,TRBV6-5,CASSWRVNTEAFF
10,TRBJ1-2,TRBV29-1,CSGGQEGYTF
11,TRBJ1-4,TRBV19,CASSTREKLFF
11,TRBJ2-7,TRBV29-1,CSVVSAYEQYF
16,TRBJ2-5,TRBV7-9,CASSEGGQGSTETQYF
17,TRBJ1-5,TRBV19,CASSIGTPGTGLQPQHF
18,TRBJ2-2,TRBV6-2/TRBV6-3,CASSYSDSGTANTGELFF
14,TRBJ2-3,TRBV30,CACSDRGGTDTQYF
13,TRBJ1-6,TRBV2,CASFTTANSPLHF
18,TRBJ2-2,TRBV24-1,CATSDLRAGTLNTGELFF
15,TRBJ2-3,TRBV12-5,CASGLVQGRQDTQYF
23,TRBJ1-2,TRBV30,CACRSLSVPGDGDGLRITYGYTF
14,TRBJ1-2,TRBV5-1,CASTRGTGTGGYTF
15,TRBJ2-1,TRBV7-3,CASSLLAGGYNEQFF
12,TRBJ2-3,TRBV9,CASGGTSSTQYF
15,TRBJ2-1,TRBV6-2/TRBV6-3,CASSYAAGPYNEQFF
13,TRBJ2-3,TRBV7-2,CASSFLSTDTQYF
16,TRBJ2-7,TRBV24-1,CATSDSNRDNSYEQYF
11,TRBJ2-2,TRBV25-1,CASSATGELFF
14,TRBJ2-7,TRBV18,CASSGQLQTYEQYF
14,TRBJ1-2,TRBV7-3,CASSLDGTNYGYTF
11,TRBJ2-2,TRBV12-3/TRBV12-4,CALTRAGELFF
14,TRBJ1-1,TRBV27,CASRRQGLNTEAFF
15,TRBJ2-7,TRBV27,CASSLGQGAHYEQYF
16,TRBJ1-2,TRBV10-3,CAISDLNPTDNYGYTF
15,TRBJ2-1,TRBV2,CASSYQGAPYNEQFF
11,TRBJ2-7,TRBV20-1,CSARQRYEQYF
14,TRBJ2-2,TRBV18,CASSPRNKTGELFF
15,TRBJ2-3,TRBV7-3,CASSLNRGLADTQYF
13,TRBJ2-7,TRBV19,CASSPQAGHEQYF
13,TRBJ1-5,TRBV5-8,CASRQQGVQPQHF
14,TRBJ2-7,TRBV3-1/TRBV3-2,CASSQFLAGDEQYF
15,TRBJ1-5,TRBV5-6,CASSRRDSRNQPQHF
14,TRBJ2-3,TRBV6-2/TRBV6-3,CASSYVGDTDTQYF
14,TRBJ1-5,TRBV19,CASSGRQPNQPQHF
14,TRBJ2-1,TRBV5-1,CASRGVERSNEQFF
14,TRBJ1-6,TRBV15,CATSTTGVNSPLHF
15,TRBJ2-7,TRBV7-2,CASSLVGESSYEQYF
15,TRBJ1-1,TRBV4-3,CASSQGTAMNTEAFF
14,TRBJ2-5,TRBV6-7,CASSYKRQWLTQYF
16,TRBJ1-3,TRBV7-8,CASSLNSGTTGNTIYF
15,TRBJ2-1,TRBV6-5,CASSYSGQEYNEQFF
14,TRBJ1-6,TRBV7-2,CASSMQNGGSPLHF
13,TRBJ2-7,TRBV11-2,CASSARTSGEQYF
13,TRBJ1-2,TRBV30,CAWSGNAAYGYTF
12,TRBJ2-3,TRBV30,CAWSGGGYTQYF
12,TRBJ2-7,TRBV2,CASSEMEGRTYF
14,TRBJ1-5,TRBV30,CAWRGSSHNQPQHF
17,TRBJ2-3,TRBV27,CASSPRRLAGGTDTQYF
17,TRBJ2-1,TRBV18,CASSPGGAGRAYNEQFF